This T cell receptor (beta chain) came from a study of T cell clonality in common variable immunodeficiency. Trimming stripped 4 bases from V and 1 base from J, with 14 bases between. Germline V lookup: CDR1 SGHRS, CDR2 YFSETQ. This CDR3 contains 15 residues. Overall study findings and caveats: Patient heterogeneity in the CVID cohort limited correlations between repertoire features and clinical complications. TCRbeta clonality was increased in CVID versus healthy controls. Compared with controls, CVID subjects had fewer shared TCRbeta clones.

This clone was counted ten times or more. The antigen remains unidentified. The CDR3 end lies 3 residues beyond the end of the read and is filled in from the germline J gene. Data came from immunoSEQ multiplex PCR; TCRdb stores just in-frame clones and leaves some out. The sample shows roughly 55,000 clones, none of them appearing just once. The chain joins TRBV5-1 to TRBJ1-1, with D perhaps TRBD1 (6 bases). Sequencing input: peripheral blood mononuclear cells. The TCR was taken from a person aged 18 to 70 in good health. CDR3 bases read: TGCGCCAGCAGCGCGGGGGGCGGGACGAACACTGAA. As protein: CASSAGGGTNTE. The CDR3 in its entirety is CASSAGGGTNTEAFF.